This record concerns one TCR beta chain sequence. Original analysis: Estimation of nucleated cell counts was performed using reference gene primer amplification. Profiled with immunoSEQ multiplex PCR; TCRdb holds only in-frame clones, not every one. From that table come the V and J calls and clone size; the DNA was used to work out D and trimming. The data show around 170,000 clones, 90% seen once. These data are taken from a study of blood T cell repertoires in COVID-19. Study at large: COVID-19 samples from acute and convalescent phases originated in the United States, Italy and Spain. The analysed material was cDNA or gDNA that came from T cells, B-cell-depleted T cells, or PBMCs.

The sample comprised peripheral blood. The TCR originated in a man aged 50-59 years with acute or convalescent COVID-19.

The CDR3 nucleotides are TGTGCCAGCAGCCAAGATTGGCAACCATCGTATGGCTACACCTTC. It codes for CASSQDWQPSYGYTF. The chain joins TRBV4-2 to TRBJ1-2; D is undetermined. V shed 0 bases and J shed 5 bases, with 13 bases lying between them. The CDR3 consists of 15 residues. Germline-derived CDR1 and CDR2 are LGHNA and YNFKEQ.